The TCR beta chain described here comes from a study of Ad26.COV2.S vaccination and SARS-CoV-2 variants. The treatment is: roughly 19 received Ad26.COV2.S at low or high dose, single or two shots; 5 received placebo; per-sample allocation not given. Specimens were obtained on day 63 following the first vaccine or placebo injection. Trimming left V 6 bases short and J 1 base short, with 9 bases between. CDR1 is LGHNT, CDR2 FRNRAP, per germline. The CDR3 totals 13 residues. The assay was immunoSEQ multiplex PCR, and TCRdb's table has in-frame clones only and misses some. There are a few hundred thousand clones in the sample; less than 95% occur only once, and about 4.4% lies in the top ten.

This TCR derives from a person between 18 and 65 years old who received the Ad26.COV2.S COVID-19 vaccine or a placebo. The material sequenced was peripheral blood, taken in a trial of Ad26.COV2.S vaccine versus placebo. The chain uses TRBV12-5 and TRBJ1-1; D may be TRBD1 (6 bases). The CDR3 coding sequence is TGTGCTAGTGGCCTCAGGGGGAACACTGAAGCTTTCTTT. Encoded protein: CASGLRGNTEAFF. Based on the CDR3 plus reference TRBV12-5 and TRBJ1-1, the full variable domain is DARVTQTPRHKVTEMGQEVTMRCQPILGHNTVFWYRQTMMQGLELLAYFRNRAPLDDSGMPKDRFSAEMPDATLATLKIQPSEPRDSAVYFCASGLRGNTEAFFGQGTRLTVV.